Following are 18 T cell receptor beta chains from one sample sequenced in a study of shared clonotypes between healthy human individuals. Profiled with immunoSEQ multiplex PCR; TCRdb holds only in-frame clones, not every one. The profile covers some 1 million clones, with 70% to 80% appearing a single time and 1.5% taken by the ten largest. The sequenced material came from memory CD4+ T cells sorted from blood. Subset of the sample: CD45RA-negative fraction. These receptors were taken from a man aged 18-30 years in good health.

This chain links TRBV7-9 with TRBJ2-6; D remains unclear. This CDR3 contains 13 residues. With 3 bases removed from V and 2 bases from J, the gap between germline ends came to 2 bases. CDR1 SEHNR and CDR2 FQNEAQ come from the germline V gene (reference sequence). The CDR3 region has the DNA TGTGCCAGCAGCTTTCCTGGGGCCAACGTCCTGACTTTC. This codes for CASSFPGANVLTF.

This chain joins TRBV5-5 and TRBJ1-1; 10 nucleotides agree with TRBD1. J lost 4 bases, V lost 6 bases, and 3 bases had no gene match. CDR1 and CDR2 from the germline V gene are SGHKS and YYEKEE (reference sequence). This CDR3 is built from 13 residues. The chain's CDR3 is CASMRTGGTEAFF. The CDR3 DNA follows: TGTGCCAGCATGAGGACAGGGGGCACTGAAGCTTTCTTT.

The chain uses TRBV4-3 and TRBJ2-5; 8 bases are a match to TRBD1. Looked up from germline, CDR1 is LGHNA and CDR2 is YSLEER. The length of the CDR3 is 18 residues. The V gene end was trimmed by 0 bases and the J gene end by 3 bases; junction bases not matched to a gene: 12. As DNA, the CDR3 is TGCGCCAGCAGCCAAGATTCTTACCCCGGACAGGGTGAAGAGACCCAGTACTTC. Translating it yields CASSQDSYPGQGEETQYF.

On this clone itself: The sample has other DNA sequences that encode this CDR3 too. The genes are TRBV10-1 and TRBJ2-2; D ambiguous. Trimming cost V 6 bases and J 5 bases, with 7 bases left between them. CDR3 length: 12 residues. Germline assignment: CDR1 WNHNN and CDR2 SYGVQD (reference sequence). Here the CDR3 DNA reads TGCGCCAGCAGAAGTGGAACCGGGGAGCTGTTTTTT. Encoded protein: CASRSGTGELFF.

The CDR3 DNA is TGTGCCAGCAGCTTGAGGGGGGGCACGAACACCGGGGAGCTGTTTTTT. Amino acid sequence: CASSLRGGTNTGELFF. The chain links TRBV5-4 to TRBJ2-2, with D possibly matching TRBD2 (7 bases). The CDR3 totals 16 residues. V was shortened by 1 base and J by 0 bases, with 10 bases between the two germline ends. The germline CDR1 and CDR2 sequences are SGHNT and YYREEE (reference sequence).

This chain links TRBV25-1 with TRBJ2-3; the D gene is possibly TRBD2 (6 bases). This CDR3 is built from 14 residues. Germline V lookup: CDR1 MGHDK, CDR2 SYGVNS. Trimming stripped 5 bases from V and 3 bases from J, with 12 bases between. The CDR3 sequence is CASSPEGRTDTQYF. The CDR3 nucleotides read TGTGCCAGCAGTCCGGAGGGGAGGACAGATACGCAGTATTTT.

V and J are TRBV5-1 and TRBJ2-2, with D perhaps TRBD1 (7 bases). Germline V gene sequence: CDR1 SGHRS, CDR2 YFSETQ. The CDR3 spans 17 residues. V shed 0 bases and J shed 6 bases, with 18 bases lying between them. CDR3 amino acids: CASSLEGGTVVSGELFF. In nucleotides, the CDR3 is TGCGCCAGCAGCTTGGAAGGAGGGACAGTAGTATCCGGGGAGCTGTTTTTT.

This clone was counted between two and nine times. The chain is built from TRBV10-1 and TRBJ2-1; no clear D. The V gene lost 3 bases and the J gene lost 4 bases, with 4 bases spanning the gap. The CDR3 is made up of 12 amino acids. The germline CDR1 and CDR2 sequences are WNHNN and SYGVQD (reference sequence). For the CDR3, the DNA is TGCGCCAGCAGTGACCTTTACAATGAGCAGTTCTTC. Its translation: CASSDLYNEQFF.

This chain joins TRBV15 and TRBJ2-7, with D possibly being TRBD1 (6 bases). V was cut by 1 base and J by 3 bases, with 16 bases left in between. The CDR3 sequence is 16 residues long. From germline, CDR1 is LNHNV and CDR2 YYDKDF (reference sequence). The CDR3 DNA reads as TGTGCCACCAGCAGAGTGGGACACGGAGCCAACTACGAGCAGTACTTC. Translated: CATSRVGHGANYEQYF.

V usage is TRBV5-1 and J usage is TRBJ1-2; TRBD1 matches at 7 bases. J was trimmed by 8 bases and V by 5 bases; bases with no gene match: 12. CDR1 is SGHRS and CDR2 is YFSETQ in the germline V gene. The CDR3 extends over 14 amino acids. DNA for the CDR3: TGCGCCAGCAGTATGGAACGGGGACAGTACGGCTACACCTTC. Amino acid sequence: CASSMERGQYGYTF.

The chain combines TRBV4-2 with TRBJ2-2; 9 nucleotides agree with TRBD2. V lost 4 bases and J lost 1; bases outside the gene matches: 13. The germline V gene has CDR1 LGHNA and CDR2 YNFKEQ. CDR3 size: 19 residues. This chain's CDR3 is CASSPYLSSAGGNTGELFF. The CDR3 bases are TGTGCCAGCAGCCCCTATCTGAGCTCAGCGGGGGGGAACACCGGGGAGCTGTTTTTT.

This clone was picked up one time. The J gene is TRBJ1-3, the V gene TRBV7-2, with 7 nucleotides matching TRBD1. V shed 5 bases, J shed 2 bases, and the junction held 9 bases outside the gene matches. CDR1 and CDR2 from the germline V gene are SGHTA and FQGNSA. This CDR3 spans 16 amino acids. CDR3 DNA sequence: TGTGCCAGCAGCCCACAACGGACAGGTGCTGGAAACACCATATATTTT. It is translated as CASSPQRTGAGNTIYF.

This chain connects TRBV10-3 to TRBJ2-2; tentative D call: TRBD2 (6 bases). Germline V gives CDR1 ENHRY, CDR2 SYGVKD. Trimming pared 0 bases from V and 4 bases from J, leaving 12 bases between. This CDR3 region has 16 residues. CDR3: CAISESRQRVTGELFF. The DNA for the CDR3 is TGTGCCATCAGTGAGTCGAGGCAGCGGGTCACCGGGGAGCTGTTTTTT.

The J gene is TRBJ2-5, the V gene TRBV14, with 7 bases that match TRBD1. The V and J ends lost 3 bases and 9 bases, in that order; junction bases with no gene match: 7. This CDR3 has 13 residues. Germline CDR1 reads SGHDN; CDR2 reads FVKESK. The CDR3 protein is CASSQEQGLAQYF. DNA of the CDR3: TGTGCCAGCAGCCAGGAACAGGGGCTAGCCCAGTACTTC.

This clone occurred once. This chain joins TRBV30 and TRBJ1-3, with 9 bases fitting TRBD1. This CDR3 is 14 amino acids long. Germline CDR1 is GTSNPN and CDR2 is SVGIG (reference sequence). J lost 2 bases, V lost 4 bases, and 3 bases had no gene match. The CDR3 sequence: CAWNRGRAGNTIYF. The CDR3 DNA sequence: TGTGCCTGGAACAGGGGGCGAGCTGGAAACACCATATATTTT.

This clone was observed many times. The chain joins TRBV27 to TRBJ2-7; 11 bases are a match to TRBD1. The germline CDR1 and CDR2 sequences are MNHEY and SMNVEV (reference sequence). This CDR3 has 15 amino acids. After removal of 8 bases from V and 1 base from J, the junction contained 7 bases not matched to a gene. DNA of the CDR3: TGTGCCAGCGGCTCCGGACAGGGGGCTTCCTACGAGCAGTACTTC. Translated, it gives CASGSGQGASYEQYF.

In nucleotides, the CDR3 is TGTGCCAGCAGTTACGCGTTAGGGGTTCAGCCCCAGCATTTT. It yields the protein CASSYALGVQPQHF. This chain connects TRBV7-2 to TRBJ1-5; D perhaps matches TRBD1 (5 bases). Looked up from germline, CDR1 is SGHTA and CDR2 is FQGNSA. This CDR3 has 14 residues. Trimming took 6 bases from V and 6 from J, leaving 15 bases between them.

The genes are TRBV11-2 and TRBJ1-6; D uncertain. The CDR3 is 13 amino acids. Trimming took 2 bases from V and 9 from J, leaving 8 bases between them. Germline CDR1 and CDR2: SGHAT and FQNNGV. The CDR3 region has the DNA TGTGCCAGCAGCTTAATCGACCGTTCACCCCTCCACTTT. Translating gives CASSLIDRSPLHF.